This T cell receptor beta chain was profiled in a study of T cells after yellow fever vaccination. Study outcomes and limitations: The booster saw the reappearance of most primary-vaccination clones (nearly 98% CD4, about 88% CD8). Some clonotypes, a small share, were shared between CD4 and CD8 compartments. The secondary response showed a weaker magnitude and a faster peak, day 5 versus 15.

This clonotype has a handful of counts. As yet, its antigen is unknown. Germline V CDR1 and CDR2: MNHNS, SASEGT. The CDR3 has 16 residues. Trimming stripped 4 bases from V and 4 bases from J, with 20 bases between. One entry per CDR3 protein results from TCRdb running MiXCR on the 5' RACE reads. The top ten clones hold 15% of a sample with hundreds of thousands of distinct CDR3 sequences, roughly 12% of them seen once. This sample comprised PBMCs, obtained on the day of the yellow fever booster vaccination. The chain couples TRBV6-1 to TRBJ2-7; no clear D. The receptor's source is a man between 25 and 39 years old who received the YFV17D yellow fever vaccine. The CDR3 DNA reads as TGTGCCAGCAGTGCGGCTGTGGGTAGCACTTCGTACGAGCAGTACTTC. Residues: CASSAAVGSTSYEQYF.